The 12 T cell receptor beta chains below all came from one sample that was sequenced in a study of T cells in Graves' hyperthyroidism and ophthalmopathy. Using RNA transcripts as the source, TCR beta CDR3 regions were amplified. First-round RT-PCR targeting the TCR CDR3 was performed with the HTBI primer set. From the multiplex PCR reads, TCRdb called clonotypes with MiXCR, one entry per CDR3 protein. The table lists 660,000 or so distinct CDR3 sequences, just under 45% of them singletons. The specimen sequenced was peripheral blood or thyroid tissue (not recorded which). The origin of the receptors is an adult man with Graves' disease, either hyperthyroidism or ophthalmopathy (not recorded which).

The V call is TRBV29-1, the J call TRBJ1-2; no clear D gene. Germline lookup yields CDR1 SQVTM and CDR2 ANQGSEA. CDR3 size: 10 residues. V lost 5 bases and J 8 bases, leaving 9 bases between the germline ends. The CDR3 spells CSVRESGYTF. In nucleotides, the CDR3 is TGCAGCGTTCGGGAATCCGGCTACACCTTC.

This sequence joins TRBV12-3 or TRBV12-4 and TRBJ2-5, with TRBD1 identical over 12 bases. The CDR3 is 16 residues long. V was clipped by 7 bases and J by 4 bases; unmatched bases: 10. The CDR3 region is CASTDPGQGAGETQYF. CDR3 nucleotides: TGTGCCAGCACCGATCCGGGACAGGGGGCAGGAGAGACCCAGTACTTC.

This clonotype was seen a few times. This rearrangement joins TRBV7-2 to TRBJ1-1, with D uncertain. Germline V CDR1 and CDR2: SGHTA, FQGNSA. CDR3 length: 14 residues. The V and J ends lost 5 bases and 2 bases respectively, with 12 bases between them. CDR3 DNA: TGTGCCAGCAGCCAGCGACACGGAAACACTGAAGCTTTCTTT. Protein sequence: CASSQRHGNTEAFF.

This clonotype was counted many times. This chain connects TRBV13 to TRBJ2-5; D unresolved. Germline values: CDR1 PRHDT, CDR2 FYEKMQ (reference sequence). This CDR3 is built from 14 residues. Trimming pared 1 base from V and 4 bases from J, leaving 10 bases between. Here the CDR3 DNA reads TGTGCCAGCAGCTTAGCTCCTAGAGCAGAGACCCAGTACTTC. Translating gives CASSLAPRAETQYF.

The table lists this clonotype with a count of one. V gene TRBV15 combines with J gene TRBJ1-1, with 9 nucleotides matching TRBD1. Unmatched junction bases numbered 3, after V lost 3 bases and J lost 1 base. This CDR3 is built from 15 residues. Per the germline V gene, CDR1 is LNHNV and CDR2 is YYDKDF (reference sequence). CDR3 nucleotide sequence: TGTGCCACCAGCAGCAAGGGACAGGGGAACACTGAAGCTTTCTTT. It is translated as CATSSKGQGNTEAFF.

The chain joins TRBV7-2 to TRBJ1-1, with D uncertain. The CDR3 length is 14 residues. V gave up 6 bases and J gave up 5 bases, with 16 bases separating them. Germline V lookup: CDR1 SGHTA, CDR2 FQGNSA. The chain's CDR3 is CASSRAQMRTEAFF. The CDR3 DNA sequence: TGTGCCAGCAGTCGGGCACAGATGAGGACTGAAGCTTTCTTT.

The J gene is TRBJ2-5, the V gene TRBV7-9, with 11 bases identical to TRBD2. J lost 0 bases, V lost 5 bases, and 5 bases had no gene match. Looked up from germline, CDR1 is SEHNR and CDR2 is FQNEAQ (reference sequence). The CDR3 has 16 residues. The CDR3 DNA follows: TGTGCCAGCAGCCTCCCTAGCGGGGGGTACCAAGAGACCCAGTACTTC. This encodes CASSLPSGGYQETQYF.

This clonotype was seen more than once but under ten times. This sequence joins TRBV9 and TRBJ1-5; D is possibly TRBD1 (6 bases). Trimming pared 4 bases from V and 4 bases from J, leaving 15 bases between. The germline gives CDR1 SGDLS, CDR2 YYNGEE. The CDR3 runs 15 residues. CDR3 DNA sequence: TGTGCCAGCAGCCAAGTGGCAGGGGCTAATCAGCCCCAGCATTTT. It codes for CASSQVAGANQPQHF.

V is TRBV9 and J is TRBJ1-4, with 11 bases fitting TRBD1. V lost 4 bases, J lost 1 base, and 12 bases stayed unmatched. The CDR3 has 19 residues. Germline CDR1 reads SGDLS; CDR2 reads YYNGEE. In nucleotides, the CDR3 is TGTGCCAGCAGCCCTGCCCCCGGGACAGGGGGTGGAACTAATGAAAAACTGTTTTTT. Encoded protein: CASSPAPGTGGGTNEKLFF.

This clonotype was counted a few times. The junction shows a germline mismatch at one end, possibly a read error. The chain combines TRBV7-2 with TRBJ2-7, with 10 bases aligning to TRBD2. This CDR3 contains 17 residues. Germline values: CDR1 SGHTA, CDR2 FQGNSA. CDR3 in DNA: TGCGCCAGCAGCCAAGATTGTCCTAGCGGGAGCTCCTACGAGCAGTACTTC. Its translation is CASSQDCPSGSSYEQYF.

CDR3 sequence reads: CASSYRTGGGETQYF. CDR3 DNA: TGTGCCAGCAGTTACAGGACAGGGGGAGGAGAGACCCAGTACTTC. J is TRBJ2-5 and V is TRBV7-8; 10 bases line up with TRBD1. J gave up 4 bases and V 6 bases, and 8 bases lay outside the gene matches. The CDR3 sequence is 15 residues long. Germline values: CDR1 SGHVS, CDR2 FQNEAQ.

This clonotype was observed a handful of times. This rearrangement joins TRBV7-9 to TRBJ1-2; the D is unclear. Germline V gene sequence: CDR1 SEHNR, CDR2 FQNEAQ (reference sequence). Trimming took off 5 bases at V and 3 bases at J, with 13 bases between the two ends. This CDR3 is 14 amino acids long. The CDR3 region has the DNA TGTGCCAGCAGCCCCATGACGGGATACTATGGCTACACCTTC. It yields the protein CASSPMTGYYGYTF.